Shown below are 23 T cell receptor beta chains from a single sample sequenced in a study of T cell responses to AZD1222 COVID-19 vaccine. Repertoires were generated with immunoSEQ multiplex PCR, while TCRdb's copy carries only in-frame clones and drops some. The sample includes roughly 180,000 clones, about 87% of them seen just once. Sequenced here: peripheral blood, sampled on day 0 of MenACWY control vaccination. Every receptor here comes from an adult in good health.

The CDR3 here is CASSSGSYTDTQYF. The CDR3 nucleotides are TGTGCCAGTAGTTCCGGATCTTACACAGATACGCAGTATTTT. The rearrangement links TRBV19 to TRBJ2-3; D gene unclear. V shed 5 bases and J shed 2 bases, with 11 bases lying between them. CDR3 size: 14 residues. From germline, CDR1 is LNHDA and CDR2 SQIVND (reference sequence).

The chain has TRBV7-9 and TRBJ1-1, with D possibly being TRBD1 (6 bases). This CDR3 is built from 14 residues. Trimming removed 1 base at V and 11 bases at J, with 17 bases between. Per germline, CDR1 SEHNR and CDR2 FQNEAQ (reference sequence). CDR3 amino acids: CASSLGQGSLFAFF. The CDR3 DNA follows: TGTGCCAGCAGCTTAGGCCAGGGGTCGTTATTTGCTTTCTTT.

This chain connects TRBV27 to TRBJ2-3; 9 bases map to TRBD2. The CDR3 totals 17 residues. V was clipped by 0 bases and J by 0 bases; unmatched bases: 4. Germline lookup yields CDR1 MNHEY and CDR2 SMNVEV (reference sequence). The CDR3 nucleotides are TGTGCCAGCAGTTTATCGGGGCTAGCGGGGAGCACAGATACGCAGTATTTT. Translated: CASSLSGLAGSTDTQYF.

In this sample, this clone turned up once. The gene calls are TRBV28 and TRBJ2-7; tentatively, D is TRBD1 (5 bases). Germline CDR1 reads MDHEN; CDR2 reads SYDVKM. V lost 2 bases, J lost 3 bases, and 5 bases lay in between. CDR3 length equals 12 residues. DNA for the CDR3: TGTGCCAGCAGTTTAACAGGCTACGAGCAGTACTTC. It codes for CASSLTGYEQYF.

This rearrangement joins TRBV5-1 to TRBJ2-3; 7 bases are shared with TRBD2. Trimming cost V 1 base and J 5 bases; bases outside gene matches: 7. The CDR3 consists of 15 residues. Germline V CDR1 and CDR2: SGHRS, YFSETQ. The CDR3, as DNA: TGCGCCAGCAGCTTGTTCGGGGGGACTGGAGATACGCAGTATTTT. The encoded protein is CASSLFGGTGDTQYF.

The J gene is TRBJ1-2, the V gene TRBV27; 10 bases fit TRBD1. The V gene's germline CDR1 is MNHEY and CDR2 SMNVEV (reference sequence). V was clipped by 8 bases and J by 4 bases; unmatched bases: 4. The CDR3 is 13 amino acids. The CDR3 region has the DNA TGTGCCAGCGGCAGGACAGGGGGCTATGGCTACACCTTC. It codes for CASGRTGGYGYTF.

The genes are TRBV9 and TRBJ2-1; D may match TRBD1 or TRBD2 (5 bases each). Germline assignment: CDR1 SGDLS and CDR2 YYNGEE. Between the trimmed V and J ends, which lost 4 bases and 3 bases, there was a span of 17 bases. The CDR3 consists of 16 residues. The CDR3 sequence is CASSRLQGANYNEQFF. CDR3 sequence (DNA): TGTGCCAGCAGCCGCCTCCAGGGAGCTAACTACAATGAGCAGTTCTTC.

A word on this clone: The same CDR3 can be traced to other DNA sequences in this sample. The chain joins TRBV30 to TRBJ1-2; D gene uncertain. The CDR3 covers 13 residues. V lost 0 bases and J 1 base, leaving 6 bases between the germline ends. CDR1 is GTSNPN and CDR2 is SVGIG in the germline V gene (reference sequence). The CDR3, as DNA: TGTGCCTGGAGTGTGGGGAATAACTATGGCTACACCTTC. Protein sequence: CAWSVGNNYGYTF. The full variable domain, with the rest looked up from reference TRBV30 and TRBJ1-2, is SQTIHQWPATLVQPVGSPLSLECTVEGTSNPNLYWYRQAAGRGLQLLFYSVGIGQISSEVPQNLSASRPQDRQFILSSKKLLLSDSGFYLCAWSVGNNYGYTFGSGTRLTVV.

The rearrangement joins TRBV2 to TRBJ1-2; D remains ambiguous. The CDR3 runs to 14 residues. Germline CDR1 is SNHLY and CDR2 is FYNNEI. Trimming removed 3 bases from V and 4 bases from J, with 12 bases in between. CDR3 DNA sequence: TGTGCCAGCAGTGAGGACCCGACACCCTATGGCTACACCTTC. Protein sequence: CASSEDPTPYGYTF.

V and J are TRBV12-3 or TRBV12-4 and TRBJ1-5; the D gene is possibly TRBD1 (6 bases). The CDR3 has 13 residues. Trimming took 6 bases from V and 7 from J, leaving 13 bases between them. CDR3 protein: CASRSQGSQPQHF. For the CDR3, the DNA is TGTGCCAGCAGGTCTCAGGGGAGCCAGCCCCAGCATTTT.

On this clone: The junction differs from germline at one of its ends, possibly a read error. The V call is TRBV3-1 (or the pseudogene TRBV3-2), the J call TRBJ2-5; D perhaps matches TRBD2 (7 bases). CDR1 is LGHDT, CDR2 YNNKEL, per germline (reference sequence). This CDR3 contains 15 residues. The CDR3 is CASSKEGGAWETQYF. The CDR3 DNA is TGTGCCAGCAGCAAAGAGGGGGGGGCCTGGGAGACCCAGTACTTC.

CDR3 in amino acids: CASSLDGSPSYGYTF. As DNA, the CDR3 is TGTGCCAGCAGCTTAGACGGCAGCCCCTCCTATGGCTACACCTTC. The genes are TRBV7-9 and TRBJ1-2; D unresolved. The germline V gene encodes CDR1 SEHNR and CDR2 FQNEAQ (reference sequence). The CDR3 totals 15 residues. With 1 base removed from V and 4 bases from J, the gap between germline ends came to 13 bases. The variable domain in full, completed from reference TRBV7-9 and TRBJ1-2, reads DTGVSQNPRHKITKRGQNVTFRCDPISEHNRLYWYRQTLGQGPEFLTYFQNEAQLEKSRLLSDRFSAERPKGSFSTLEIQRTEQGDSAMYLCASSLDGSPSYGYTFGSGTRLTVV.

The rearrangement uses TRBV11-2 and TRBJ1-5; 11 positions match TRBD1. Germline assignment: CDR1 SGHAT and CDR2 FQNNGV. The CDR3 runs 15 residues. The junction had 4 bases not matched to a gene; V was cut back by 4 bases and J by 5 bases. The CDR3 is CASSSGQGADQPQHF. In nucleotides, the CDR3 is TGTGCCAGCAGCTCTGGACAGGGGGCTGATCAGCCCCAGCATTTT. The variable domain in full, completed from reference TRBV11-2 and TRBJ1-5, reads EAGVAQSPRYKIIEKRQSVAFWCNPISGHATLYWYQQILGQGPKLLIQFQNNGVVDDSQLPKDRFSAERLKGVDSTLKIQPAKLEDSAVYLCASSSGQGADQPQHFGDGTRLSIL.

The V call is TRBV19, the J call TRBJ1-5, with D possibly matching TRBD1 (5 bases). V was shortened by 6 bases and J by 4 bases, with 16 bases between the two germline ends. This CDR3 comprises 15 residues. CDR1 and CDR2 from the germline V gene are LNHDA and SQIVND (reference sequence). This chain's CDR3 is CASSPGAGRNQPQHF. The CDR3 coding sequence is TGTGCCAGTAGCCCTGGGGCAGGGAGAAATCAGCCCCAGCATTTT. Drawing the rest from reference TRBV19 and TRBJ1-5, the complete variable domain is DGGITQSPKYLFRKEGQNVTLSCEQNLNHDAMYWYRQDPGQGLRLIYYSQIVNDFQKGDIAEGYSVSREKKESFPLTVTSAQKNPTAFYLCASSPGAGRNQPQHFGDGTRLSIL.

In this sample, this clone turned up once. One end of the junction is discordant with germline, which a read error may explain. The chain has TRBV15 and TRBJ1-2; no firm D call. The V gene's germline CDR1 is LNHNV and CDR2 YYDKDF (reference sequence). The CDR3 runs to 12 residues. In DNA form, the CDR3 reads TGTGCCACCAGCAGAGACTTGGTTTCACTCGACTTC. The encoded protein is CATSRDLVSLDF. The variable domain in full, with the rest retrieved from reference TRBV15 and TRBJ1-2, is DAMVIQNPRYQVTQFGKPVTLSCSQTLNHNVMYWYQQKSSQAPKLLFHYYDKDFNNEADTPDNFQSRRPNTSFCFLDIRSPGLGDTAMYLCATSRDLVSLDFGSGTRLTVV.

The V gene is TRBV24-1, the J gene TRBJ1-2; a possible D gene is TRBD1 (5 bases). The CDR3 contains 14 residues. The germline V gene has CDR1 KGHDR and CDR2 SFDVKD. Trimming removed 3 bases at V and 4 bases at J, with 11 bases between. CDR3 coding DNA: TGTGCCACCAGTGATCGGACACTAGGCTATGGCTACACCTTC. Its protein product is CATSDRTLGYGYTF.

This chain uses TRBV19 with TRBJ1-2; D might be TRBD1 (5 bases). Germline CDR1 is LNHDA and CDR2 is SQIVND (reference sequence). With 6 bases removed from V and 4 bases from J, the gap between germline ends came to 15 bases. The CDR3 runs to 14 residues. The CDR3: CASRHPGAVYGYTF. In DNA form, the CDR3 reads TGTGCCAGTAGACACCCTGGGGCAGTCTATGGCTACACCTTC.

The J gene is TRBJ1-2, the V gene TRBV27; TRBD1 agrees at 7 bases. This CDR3 is built from 17 residues. V shed 4 bases, J shed 4 bases, and the junction held 15 bases outside the gene matches. Looked up from germline, CDR1 is MNHEY and CDR2 is SMNVEV (reference sequence). In DNA, the CDR3 is TGTGCCAGCAGTTGGGTCTCGGGAAGGGGGCGAGTCTATGGCTACACCTTC. Protein: CASSWVSGRGRVYGYTF.

The chain couples TRBV19 to TRBJ2-7, with D tentatively TRBD2 (5 bases). This CDR3 comprises 17 residues. Germline CDR1 and CDR2: LNHDA and SQIVND (reference sequence). V shed 6 bases and J shed 0 bases, with 21 bases lying between them. DNA of the CDR3: TGTGCCAGTAGACGGACGACGAGGGCCGACGACTCCTACGAGCAGTACTTC. Its protein product is CASRRTTRADDSYEQYF.

Here the CDR3 reads CSASPGTLGNEAFF. The CDR3 bases are TGCAGTGCCAGTCCCGGGACATTGGGTAACGAAGCTTTCTTT. This chain joins TRBV20-1 and TRBJ1-1; possibly TRBD1 for D (6 bases). The germline gives CDR1 DFQATT, CDR2 SNEGSKA (reference sequence). The CDR3 is 14 residues long. V dropped 6 bases and J dropped 8 bases, with 22 bases sitting between them.

The chain has TRBV28 and TRBJ2-5, with 8 bases aligning to TRBD1. The CDR3 spans 15 residues. Germline CDR1 MDHEN, CDR2 SYDVKM. V shed 2 bases and J 5 bases; nucleotides not matched to a gene: 7. The DNA of the CDR3 is TGTGCCAGCAGTTTAAGGCAGGGGGCGAGGGAGACCCAGTACTTC. Translating it yields CASSLRQGARETQYF.

The rearrangement links TRBV27 to TRBJ2-1, with D perhaps matching TRBD2 (5 bases). The germline V gene encodes CDR1 MNHEY and CDR2 SMNVEV (reference sequence). CDR3 length: 14 amino acids. The V and J ends lost 6 bases and 5 bases respectively, with 14 bases between them. CDR3 protein: CASRRSIGNNEQFF. CDR3 sequence (DNA): TGTGCCAGCAGGCGTAGTATCGGGAACAATGAGCAGTTCTTC.

The chain combines TRBV28 with TRBJ2-7, with no clear D. CDR3 length equals 13 residues. Trimming took off 3 bases at V and 5 bases at J, with 11 bases between the two ends. CDR1 and CDR2 (germline): MDHEN, SYDVKM. The chain's CDR3 is CASSFPHVDEQYF. The CDR3, as DNA: TGTGCCAGCAGTTTCCCCCACGTAGACGAGCAGTACTTC.